This T cell receptor beta chain is from a study of vaccination effects on CD4 cells after COVID-19. Using immunoSEQ multiplex PCR, the repertoire was profiled, and TCRdb retains in-frame clones only, with some absent. The repertoire holds about 40,000 clones, with 55% to 80% as singletons. CDR1 SGHTA and CDR2 FQGNSA come from the germline V gene. Trimming removed 10 bases at V and 1 base at J, with 13 bases between. CDR3 length: 13 residues. A roughly ten-day culture period preceded the isolation of CD4+ T cells. The participants, recipients of two vaccine doses, got either BNT162b2 or mRNA-1273. Neither prior SARS-CoV-2 infection nor positive nucleocapsid antibodies were present in the vaccine recipients. As regards this clone: Its antigen is unidentified.

The sequencing here drew on CD4+ T cells from PBMCs cultured without peptide, taken after COVID-19 vaccination. The chain recombines TRBV7-2 with TRBJ1-1, with a weak D call TRBD1 (5 bases). The TCR was taken from a human donor who received a COVID-19 vaccine. CDR3 in amino acids: CATRTFPNTEAFF. CDR3 coding DNA: TGTGCCACCAGGACATTCCCGAACACTGAAGCTTTCTTT.